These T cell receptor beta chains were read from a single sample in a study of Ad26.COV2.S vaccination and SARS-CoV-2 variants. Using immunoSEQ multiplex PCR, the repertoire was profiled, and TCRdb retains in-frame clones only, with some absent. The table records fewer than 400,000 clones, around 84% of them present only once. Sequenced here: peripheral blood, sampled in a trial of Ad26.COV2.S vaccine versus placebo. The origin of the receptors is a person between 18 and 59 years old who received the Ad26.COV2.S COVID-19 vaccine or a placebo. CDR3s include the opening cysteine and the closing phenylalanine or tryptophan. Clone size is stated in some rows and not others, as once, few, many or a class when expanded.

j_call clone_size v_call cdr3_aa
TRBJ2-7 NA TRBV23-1 CASSSGGLACSYEQYF
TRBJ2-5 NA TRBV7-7 CASSTGRISQETQYF
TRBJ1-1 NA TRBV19 CASSYVDTEAFF
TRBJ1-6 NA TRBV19 CASSIETGNSPLHF
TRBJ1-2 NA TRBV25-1 CASSGSTDSYGYTF
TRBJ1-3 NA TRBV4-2 CASSQGGESGNTIYF
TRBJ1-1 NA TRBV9 CASSVEPGGEAFF
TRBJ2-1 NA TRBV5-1 CASTSGDPSSYNEQFF
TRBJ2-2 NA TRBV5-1 CASSFWGQSNTGELFF
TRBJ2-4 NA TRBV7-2 CASSLAGQGSIQYF
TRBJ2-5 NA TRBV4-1 CASSGRRGQETQYF
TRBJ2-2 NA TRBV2 CASSSRGGTNTGELFF
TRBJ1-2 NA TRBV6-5 CASSRRGLWEYGYTF
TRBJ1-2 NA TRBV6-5 CASRKRDGGYTF
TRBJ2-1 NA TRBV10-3 CASDTGSSYNEQFF
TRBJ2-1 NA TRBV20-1 CSATPGGQQFF
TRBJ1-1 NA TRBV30 CAWRNPLNWNTEAFF
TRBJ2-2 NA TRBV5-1 CASSSRTGPPAGELFF
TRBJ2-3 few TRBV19 CASSIGARGTDTQYF
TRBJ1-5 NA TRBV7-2 CASSFIGQPQHF
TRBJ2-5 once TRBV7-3 CASSKGAQETQYF
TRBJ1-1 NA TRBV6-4 CASSARPTGPNLNTEAFF
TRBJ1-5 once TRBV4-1 CASSRNGGGNQPQHF
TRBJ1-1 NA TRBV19 CASTTGRQAYNTEAFF
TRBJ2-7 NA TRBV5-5 CASSLRDNPYEQYF
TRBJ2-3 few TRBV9 CASSVATLAGGIDTQYF
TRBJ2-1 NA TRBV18 CASSRGQTAYNEQFF
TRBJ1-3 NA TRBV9 CASSPRIHGASGNTIYF
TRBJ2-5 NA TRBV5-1 CASSELISGAQETQYF
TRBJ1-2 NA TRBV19 CASSAQGQWLAYGYTF
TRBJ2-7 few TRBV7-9 CASSPRDESSYEQYF
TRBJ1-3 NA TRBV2 CASSETAHSVISGGNTIYF
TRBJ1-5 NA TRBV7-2 CASSLVGGMSPQPQHF
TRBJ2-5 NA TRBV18 CASSPLGTRQETQYF
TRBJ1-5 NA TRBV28 CASSLGLSYTSQPQHF